These T cell receptor beta chains were read from a single sample in a study of OX40 agonist ivuxolimab in advanced cancers. The repertoire was sequenced with immunoSEQ multiplex PCR; TCRdb's copy has only in-frame clones and lacks some. This sample has roughly 80,000 clones; under 95% occur once, and the top ten carry about 13%. The sequencing used CD4+ or CD8+ T cells sorted from blood, collected in a trial of the OX40 agonist ivuxolimab. All receptors come from an adult with an advanced solid tumor such as melanoma, head and neck, liver or kidney cancer. Both conserved end residues are part of each CDR3. A D gene is named only where the DNA matches it firmly. Rows give clone size only sometimes, using once, few, many, or a class for an expanded clone.

D: TRBD2; J: TRBJ2-6; size: -; V: TRBV9; DNA: TGTGCCAGCAGCGTAGTCAGGGAGGGATACTCTGGGGCCAACGTCCTGACTTTC; CDR3: CASSVVREGYSGANVLTF
D: -; J: TRBJ2-7; size: -; V: TRBV27; DNA: TGTGCCAGCAGTTTATCCGGACCCCATAACGAGCAGTACTTC; CDR3: CASSLSGPHNEQYF
D: -; J: TRBJ1-2; size: -; V: TRBV4-1; DNA: TGCGCCAGCAGCCAAGTCGGTACGGTTAAGTATGGCTACACCTTC; CDR3: CASSQVGTVKYGYTF
D: TRBD1; J: TRBJ2-7; size: once; V: TRBV4-1; DNA: TGCGCCAGCAGCCCGGGACAGGGGGCAGGGGAGCAGTACTTC; CDR3: CASSPGQGAGEQYF
D: -; J: TRBJ2-7; size: -; V: TRBV7-9; DNA: TGTGCCAGCAGCTTAGGAGGGGCCGAGCAGTACTTC; CDR3: CASSLGGAEQYF
D: TRBD1; J: TRBJ2-7; size: -; V: TRBV7-6; DNA: TGTGCCAGCAGCTTGGGGGCAGGGGGTATGGACGAGCAGTACTTC; CDR3: CASSLGAGGMDEQYF
D: TRBD2; J: TRBJ2-7; size: -; V: TRBV4-3; DNA: TGCGCCAGCAGCCAAGATCCTCCCCCCCACTCCGCGGGAGCCTACGAGCAGTACTTC; CDR3: CASSQDPPPHSAGAYEQYF
D: -; J: TRBJ1-2; size: -; V: TRBV4-3; DNA: TGCGCCAGCAGCCAAGACCGGGGCCCATATGGCTACACCTTC; CDR3: CASSQDRGPYGYTF
D: -; J: TRBJ2-3; size: -; V: TRBV27; DNA: TGTGCCAGCAGTTTACGACCTAAAGCAGATACGCAGTATTTT; CDR3: CASSLRPKADTQYF
D: -; J: TRBJ1-1; size: -; V: TRBV4-1; DNA: TGCGCCAGCAGCCATGGCGCTGAAGCTTTCTTT; CDR3: CASSHGAEAFF
D: -; J: TRBJ2-7; size: -; V: TRBV27; DNA: TGTGCCAGCAGTTTATCGGGGGACTTTGGGGAGCAGTACTTC; CDR3: CASSLSGDFGEQYF
D: -; J: TRBJ1-4; size: -; V: TRBV15; DNA: TGTGCCACCAGCAGAGATACTAGGACTTTTGGGCAGGAAAAACTGTTTTTT; CDR3: CATSRDTRTFGQEKLFF
D: -; J: TRBJ1-2; size: -; V: TRBV7-2; DNA: TGTGCCAGCAGCTTAGTTCCGGCAGCGTATGGCTACACCTTC; CDR3: CASSLVPAAYGYTF
D: -; J: TRBJ1-5; size: -; V: TRBV4-1; DNA: TGCGCCAGCAGCCAAGACGTCGGCAGGGTCAATCAGCCCCAGCATTTT; CDR3: CASSQDVGRVNQPQHF
D: -; J: TRBJ1-2; size: -; V: TRBV9; DNA: TGTGCCAGCAGCGTAGGTGGGGGCGACTATGGCTACACCTTC; CDR3: CASSVGGGDYGYTF
D: TRBD1; J: TRBJ1-6; size: -; V: TRBV13; DNA: TGTGCCAGCAGCTTTTTAGGGGGCGCATCACCCCTCCACTTT; CDR3: CASSFLGGASPLHF
D: TRBD2; J: TRBJ2-1; size: -; V: TRBV2; DNA: TGTGCCAGCAGTGATGTACTAGCGGGACCCTCCTACAATGAGCAGTTCTTC; CDR3: CASSDVLAGPSYNEQFF
D: -; J: TRBJ1-1; size: -; V: TRBV7-8; DNA: TGTGCCAGCAGCTTAGTTTCTGGGACTTGGAACACTGAAGCTTTCTTT; CDR3: CASSLVSGTWNTEAFF
D: -; J: TRBJ1-5; size: -; V: TRBV5-6; DNA: TGTGCCAGCAGCTTGGACCGACAGGGCAATCAGCCCCAGCATTTT; CDR3: CASSLDRQGNQPQHF
D: TRBD2; J: TRBJ2-5; size: -; V: TRBV4-3; DNA: TGCGCCAGCAGCCAAGAACGGGGCGGGGGGGCCTTTGAGACCCAGTACTTC; CDR3: CASSQERGGGAFETQYF
D: -; J: TRBJ1-4; size: -; V: TRBV6-6; DNA: TGTGCCAGCAGTGGCGAGGGTTGGGAAAAACTGTTTTTT; CDR3: CASSGEGWEKLFF
D: -; J: TRBJ2-7; size: -; V: TRBV5-6; DNA: TGTGCCAGCAGCTTGGCAAACCTAGGGGTGTTTTCCTACGAGCAGTACTTC; CDR3: CASSLANLGVFSYEQYF
D: -; J: TRBJ1-1; size: -; V: TRBV4-3; DNA: TGCGCCAGCAGCCAAGATAAGGGTGACACTGAAGCTTTCTTT; CDR3: CASSQDKGDTEAFF
D: -; J: TRBJ1-1; size: -; V: TRBV19; DNA: TGTGCCAGTAGTATAGCCCTGGAAGGTGAAGCTTTCTTT; CDR3: CASSIALEGEAFF
D: -; J: TRBJ1-3; size: -; V: TRBV9; DNA: TGTGCCAGCAGCGCCCCGGGACATCGCTCTGGAAACACCATATATTTT; CDR3: CASSAPGHRSGNTIYF
D: -; J: TRBJ1-6; size: -; V: TRBV14; DNA: TGTGCCAGCAGCCACCCTAGGATGGGCGGGAATTCACCCCTCCACTTT; CDR3: CASSHPRMGGNSPLHF
D: TRBD2; J: TRBJ2-7; size: -; V: TRBV7-2; DNA: TGTGCCAGCAGCTTAATGGCTAGCGGGACCTACGAGCAGTACTTC; CDR3: CASSLMASGTYEQYF
D: TRBD1; J: TRBJ1-4; size: -; V: TRBV7-6; DNA: TGTGCCAGCAGCCCCGACAGGGCCAGACCGGATGAAAAACTGTTTTTT; CDR3: CASSPDRARPDEKLFF
D: -; J: TRBJ1-4; size: -; V: TRBV5-4; DNA: TGTGCCAGCAGCTTGTGGGCCACTAATGAAAAACTGTTTTTT; CDR3: CASSLWATNEKLFF
D: TRBD2; J: TRBJ2-7; size: -; V: TRBV9; DNA: TGTGCCAGCAGCGCGAAAGCAGCGGGGCTCTACGAGCAGTACTTC; CDR3: CASSAKAAGLYEQYF
D: TRBD2; J: TRBJ2-1; size: -; V: TRBV27; DNA: TGTGCCAGCAGTTCTCTAGCGGGCATCTCCTACAATGAGCAGTTCTTC; CDR3: CASSSLAGISYNEQFF
D: TRBD1; J: TRBJ2-7; size: -; V: TRBV13; DNA: TGTGCCAGCAGACTTCAGGGGGCGGCCGCCTACGAGCAGTACTTC; CDR3: CASRLQGAAAYEQYF
D: TRBD2; J: TRBJ2-7; size: -; V: TRBV7-9; DNA: TGTGCCGGATCAGGGGCCCGGACTAGCGGGACAGACGAGCAGTACTTC; CDR3: CAGSGARTSGTDEQYF
D: -; J: TRBJ1-5; size: -; V: TRBV6-1; DNA: TGTGCCAGCAGTGAAGATTTCTGGGCAGTCCGCAATCAGCCCCAGCATTTT; CDR3: CASSEDFWAVRNQPQHF
D: -; J: TRBJ2-3; size: -; V: TRBV9; DNA: TGTGCCAGCAGCGTAGCTGGGGGTCGAGGGGATACGCAGTATTTT; CDR3: CASSVAGGRGDTQYF
D: TRBD1; J: TRBJ2-7; size: -; V: TRBV6-5; DNA: TGTGCCAGTAGGAACCGGGACAGGGACTACGAGCAGTACTTC; CDR3: CASRNRDRDYEQYF
D: TRBD1; J: TRBJ1-1; size: -; V: TRBV19; DNA: TGTGCCAGTAGTATCCCGGGACAGGGGTGGTCTGAAGCTTTCTTT; CDR3: CASSIPGQGWSEAFF
D: TRBD1; J: TRBJ1-1; size: few; V: TRBV7-8; DNA: TGTGCCAGCTTGAACTTCCGGGACAGGGGTTGGGGCACTGAAGCTTTCTTT; CDR3: CASLNFRDRGWGTEAFF
D: -; J: TRBJ1-1; size: -; V: TRBV4-3; DNA: TGCGCCAGCAGCCAAGACCACTGGGACAAGAACACTGAAGCTTTCTTT; CDR3: CASSQDHWDKNTEAFF
D: -; J: TRBJ1-5; size: -; V: TRBV23-1; DNA: TGCGCCAGCAGTCAATGGGCAGGGCATCAGCCCCAGCATTTT; CDR3: CASSQWAGHQPQHF
D: -; J: TRBJ1-2; size: -; V: TRBV27; DNA: TGTGCCAGCAGTTACTTCTCGGGGGAGGGCTACACCTTC; CDR3: CASSYFSGEGYTF
D: -; J: TRBJ1-1; size: -; V: TRBV4-3; DNA: TGCGCCAGCAGCCAAGAAGGTGCCCAGAAGGTGAACACTGAAGCTTTCTTT; CDR3: CASSQEGAQKVNTEAFF
D: -; J: TRBJ1-2; size: -; V: TRBV6-5; DNA: TGTGCCAGCAGTGCCCGGGACTCCCCCTATGGCTACACCTTC; CDR3: CASSARDSPYGYTF
D: TRBD2; J: TRBJ2-3; size: -; V: TRBV7-8; DNA: TGTGCCAGCAGGTCGTCTAGCGGGGATACGCAGTATTTT; CDR3: CASRSSSGDTQYF
D: TRBD1; J: TRBJ2-1; size: -; V: TRBV27; DNA: TGTGCCAGCAGTTTACTCTACAGGGGTGACTACAATGAGCAGTTCTTC; CDR3: CASSLLYRGDYNEQFF
D: -; J: TRBJ2-7; size: -; V: TRBV7-9; DNA: TGTGCCAGCAGCTTCACGGGACGGAACTACGAGCAGTACTTC; CDR3: CASSFTGRNYEQYF
D: TRBD1; J: TRBJ1-1; size: -; V: TRBV5-1; DNA: TGCGCCAGCAGCTTACAGGGGGCCCCTCACGATTACACTGAAGCTTTCTTT; CDR3: CASSLQGAPHDYTEAFF
D: -; J: TRBJ2-7; size: -; V: TRBV29-1; DNA: TGCAGCGCTCCAGACACTTTAGGAGAGCAGTACTTC; CDR3: CSAPDTLGEQYF
D: -; J: TRBJ1-5; size: -; V: TRBV7-2; DNA: TGTGCCAGCAGCTTAAACCCGACAGAAGACCCCAATCAGCCCCAGCATTTT; CDR3: CASSLNPTEDPNQPQHF
D: -; J: TRBJ1-1; size: -; V: TRBV9; DNA: TGTGCCAGCAGCGTAGGAGGGTCCACTGAAGCTTTCTTT; CDR3: CASSVGGSTEAFF
D: -; J: TRBJ1-1; size: -; V: TRBV6-6; DNA: TGTGCCAGCAGTTACGGGGCTCTTAACACTGAAGCTTTCTTT; CDR3: CASSYGALNTEAFF
D: -; J: TRBJ1-1; size: -; V: TRBV5-1; DNA: TGCGCCAGCAGCAACAAGGACAGACATAACACTGAAGCTTTCTTT; CDR3: CASSNKDRHNTEAFF
D: TRBD2; J: TRBJ2-3; size: -; V: TRBV5-5; DNA: TGTGCCAGCAGCGATGGGACTAGCGGTAGCACAGATACGCAGTATTTT; CDR3: CASSDGTSGSTDTQYF
D: TRBD1; J: TRBJ2-3; size: once; V: TRBV27; DNA: TGTGCCAGCAGTCCCCACGGGACAGGGTACAGGGATACGCAGTATTTT; CDR3: CASSPHGTGYRDTQYF
D: TRBD2; J: TRBJ2-1; size: -; V: TRBV4-1; DNA: TGCGCCAGCAGCCAACTCCCCACTAGCGGGAAGGTAGGTGAGCAGTTCTTC; CDR3: CASSQLPTSGKVGEQFF
D: -; J: TRBJ2-5; size: -; V: TRBV7-9; DNA: TGTGCCAGCAGCACCGCCTCGGGGGATCCCCAAGAGACCCAGTACTTC; CDR3: CASSTASGDPQETQYF
D: -; J: TRBJ1-1; size: few; V: TRBV25-1; DNA: TGTGCCAGCAGTGCAAGCACTGAAGCTTTCTTT; CDR3: CASSASTEAFF
D: TRBD1; J: TRBJ1-2; size: -; V: TRBV7-2; DNA: TGTGCCAGCAGCTTCCCGGACAGGGTCAGTGGCTACACCTTC; CDR3: CASSFPDRVSGYTF
D: -; J: TRBJ2-7; size: -; V: TRBV4-1; DNA: TGCGCCAGCAGCCAAGAACAGGGGGGGGGCTACGAGCAGTACTTC; CDR3: CASSQEQGGGYEQYF